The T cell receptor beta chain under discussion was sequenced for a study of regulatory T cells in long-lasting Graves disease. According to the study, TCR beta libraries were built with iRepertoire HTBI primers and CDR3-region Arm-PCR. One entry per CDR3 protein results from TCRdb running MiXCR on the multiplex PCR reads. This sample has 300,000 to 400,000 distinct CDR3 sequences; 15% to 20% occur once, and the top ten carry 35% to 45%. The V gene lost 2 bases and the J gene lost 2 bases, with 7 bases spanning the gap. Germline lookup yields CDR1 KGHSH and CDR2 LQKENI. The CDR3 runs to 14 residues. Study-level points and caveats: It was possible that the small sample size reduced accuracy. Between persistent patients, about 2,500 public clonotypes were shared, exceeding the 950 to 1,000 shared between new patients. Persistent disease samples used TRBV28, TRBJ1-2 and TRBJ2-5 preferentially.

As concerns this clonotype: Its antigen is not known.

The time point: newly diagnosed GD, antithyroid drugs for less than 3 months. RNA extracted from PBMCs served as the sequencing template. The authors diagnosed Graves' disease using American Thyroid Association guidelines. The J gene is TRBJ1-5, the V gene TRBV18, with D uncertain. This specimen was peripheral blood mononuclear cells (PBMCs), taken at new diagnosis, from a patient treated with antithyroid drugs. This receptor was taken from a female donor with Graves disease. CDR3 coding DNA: TGTGCCAGCTCACCAAAGGACGGCAATCAGCCCCAGCATTTT. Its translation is CASSPKDGNQPQHF.